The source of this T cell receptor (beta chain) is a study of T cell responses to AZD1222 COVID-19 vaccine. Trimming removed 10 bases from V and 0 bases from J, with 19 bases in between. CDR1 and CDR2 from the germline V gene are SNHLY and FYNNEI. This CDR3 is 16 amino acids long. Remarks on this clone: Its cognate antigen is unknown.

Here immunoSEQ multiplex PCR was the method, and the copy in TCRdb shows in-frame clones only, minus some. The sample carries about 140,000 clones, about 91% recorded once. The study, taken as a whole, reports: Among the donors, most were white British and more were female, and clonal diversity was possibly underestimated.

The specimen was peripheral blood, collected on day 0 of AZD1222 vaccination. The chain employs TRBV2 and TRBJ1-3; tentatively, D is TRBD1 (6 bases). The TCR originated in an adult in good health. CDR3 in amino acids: CANPSYGTHSGNTIYF. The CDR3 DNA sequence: TGTGCCAACCCCTCGTACGGGACACACTCTGGAAACACCATATATTTT.